This entry features one TCR beta chain sequence. The source of the sample is a study of shared T cell receptors in the human thymus. Using immunoSEQ multiplex PCR, the repertoire was profiled, and TCRdb retains in-frame clones only, with some absent. The repertoire holds hundreds of thousands of clones, with approximately 90% as singletons. The CDR3 consists of 12 residues. The germline V gene has CDR1 SGHTA and CDR2 FQGNSA. Trimming stripped 1 base from V and 8 bases from J, with 6 bases between. The sample was also reused in another study, on human thymus T cells. That investigation notes: Thymus was obtained from resections taken during corrective heart surgery. Blood and thymic repertoires both appeared biased in V and J gene usage. Related research reported highly overlapping thymic repertoires among unrelated individuals.

Input material: thymocytes. This sequence was found in a boy in the first two years of life with a congenital heart defect. The rearrangement joins TRBV7-2 to TRBJ2-1; D ambiguous. In DNA form, the CDR3 reads TGTGCCAGCAGCTTAGTCCCCGATGAGCAGTTCTTC. It codes for CASSLVPDEQFF.